The T cell receptor beta chain under discussion was sequenced for a study of blood T cell repertoires in COVID-19 (dated by TCRdb to about 2020). Regarding the study in general: Samples covering the acute and convalescent phases of COVID-19 were provided by collaborators in the United States, Italy and Spain. The prospective study material was composed of cDNA or gDNA derived from T cells, B-cell-depleted T cells, or PBMCs. Deeply sampled blood TCRbeta repertoires from subjects exposed to, actively infected with, or recovered from COVID-19 were included in the dataset. The repertoires were made available in a free public database intended to serve as a resource for research on the immune response to SARS-CoV-2. The samples were drawn from two sources: the first 160 participants of the ongoing ImmuneRACE study, and 1,254 subjects contributed by 6 global collaborators. The sample metadata nearly always contained a de-identified subject ID, COVID-19 status, age in years and sex. Where available, HLA class I and class II types were obtained from metadata supplied by the sample provider rather than from assay-based typing.

For this clone: The clone's antigen remains unknown. The input lacks base qualities; no much larger clone sits a single base away.

The V and J ends are trimmed by 3 bases and 1 base, leaving 6 bases between them. The CDR3 sequence holds 13 residues, the cysteine and phenylalanine included. Just the 39-base CDR3 DNA is kept, in frame starting at base 1. As encoded in the germline V gene (reference sequence), CDR1 is LNHDA while CDR2 is SQIVND. Overall study results and their limits: Clinical and demographic metadata were provided uncurated, with the amount varying by source and participant.

TCRbeta CDR3 regions were amplified from genomic DNA using the immunoSEQ Assay, a bias-controlled multiplex PCR. The paper's processing steps were these. Within the assay, amplification of reference gene primers was used to estimate how many nucleated cells each sample contained. To quantify the absolute abundance of each unique TCRbeta CDR3 rearrangement, sequence reads were collapsed and filtered. Productive Simpson clonality was computed per sample as the square root of Simpson's diversity index over productive rearrangements. TCRdb took this table from immuneACCESS and kept in-frame rearrangements with V and J called. Such tables lack part of the clones; where checked against another copy, unresolved V genes explain under half of the gap, and the rest is unexplained. V and J calls and clone size follow that table, whereas D and trimming were derived from the DNA. The sample data list some 250,000 clones, and under 90% of these were observed just once. The ten largest make up roughly a sixth of the sample.

Participants in the prospective study were aged about 18 to 100 years, lived in approximately 26 United States geographic areas, and enrolled through a virtual design. Cohort assignment in the prospective study relied on participant-reported clinical history from a screening survey and a study questionnaire. For ImmuneRACE Cohort 3, a participant was defined as recovered based on two consecutive negative NP/OP PCR tests, clearance by a healthcare professional, or resolution of symptoms. In the prospective study, mobile phlebotomists collected whole blood, serum and a nasopharyngeal or oropharyngeal swab from each participant. Additional blood draws and questionnaires over an approximately two-month period could optionally be provided by prospective study participants. Before DNA extraction, prospective study blood samples were shipped either frozen or at room temperature.

The source of this sequence is a man aged 18 to 35 who had recovered from COVID-19. Sequenced: PBMCs or T cells enriched from blood (not recorded which). The rearranged chain carries TRBV19 and TRBJ1-1; no D segment can be confidently identified. The DNA reads as follows: TGTGCCAGTAGTATTAGAGAGAACACTGAAGCTTTCTTT. It encodes CASSIRENTEAFF.